This T cell receptor beta chain was retrieved from a study of T cells expressing NK-cell markers. Overall study findings and caveats: Four of the donors also had these clonotypes leading their CD3+CD56-NKG2C+ fraction.

Reprocessing the 5' RACE reads, TCRdb reports a single entry for every CDR3 protein and omits DNA. The sample shows hundreds of thousands of distinct CDR3 sequences, and about 3.6% sits with its ten largest clones. The CDR3 is 15 amino acids. Remarks on this clonotype: Its antigen remains unidentified.

Sequencing used blood T cells: a sorted CD56 or NKG2C T cell subset, CD4+ or CD8+ T cells, or bulk PBMC T cells (not recorded which). The sequence was collected from a young man in good health. The rearrangement uses TRBV12-3 or TRBV12-4 and TRBJ2-5. The CDR3 loop is CASSLVGYNPETQYF.